This T cell receptor beta chain is drawn from a study of T cells after yellow fever vaccination. With respect to this clonotype: The antigen remains undetermined.

Study results and caveats: After the booster, roughly 96% of CD4 and about 90% of CD8 primary-response clones were re-detected.

TCRdb processed the 5' RACE reads anew with MiXCR; each CDR3 protein has one entry. Of more than 300,000 distinct CDR3 sequences in the sample, around a tenth were seen once. CDR1 is SGHAT and CDR2 is FQNNGV in the germline V gene. V was cut by 6 bases and J by 5 bases, with 22 bases left in between. This CDR3 spans 16 amino acids. The chain links TRBV11-2 to TRBJ2-5; D possibly corresponds to TRBD2 (6 bases). The sequence was obtained from a man younger than 30 who received the YFV17D yellow fever vaccine. The sequenced sample was CD4+ T cells sorted from PBMCs, obtained 45 days after the yellow fever booster vaccination. CDR3 in amino acids: CASRGLPRGRGETQYF. The CDR3, as DNA: TGTGCCAGCAGGGGGCTCCCGCGGGGCCGAGGGGAGACCCAGTACTTC.